The sequence of this T cell receptor (beta chain) was determined in a study of PD-L1 blockade in urothelial cancer. Generated by immunoSEQ multiplex PCR, the TCRdb table keeps only in-frame clones and is missing some. The sample yields some 53,000 clones, about 80% seen once. Germline V gene sequence: CDR1 DFQATT, CDR2 SNEGSKA (reference sequence). The CDR3 totals 11 residues. V was trimmed by 3 bases and J by 5 bases, leaving 7 bases between them. The origin of this receptor is a man in his 70s with urothelial cancer. The rearrangement joins TRBV20-1 to TRBJ1-2; D is perhaps TRBD1 (5 bases). This sample comprised PBMCs, obtained around atezolizumab (anti-PD-L1) treatment. The CDR3 sequence is CSARTEYGYTF. DNA of the CDR3: TGCAGTGCTAGGACAGAGTATGGCTACACCTTC.